This T cell receptor beta chain was recovered during a study of T cells in women clearing cervical HPV infection (dated by TCRdb to between 2017 and 2018). For the study in its entirety: Cases were about 25 women with histologically confirmed HPV16-related CIN3 or worse, including a couple of invasive cancers. As quality controls, five blinded duplicates were added to each group, bringing the total to roughly 60 samples made up of approximately 50 participants and 10 replicates. Cases were matched to controls by age within five years and by the year the sample was collected. Case blood was taken at the visit when the lesion was first identified, whereas control blood was taken when infection was no longer detected. The parent cohort enrolled about 9,700 women aged 18 or older in Guanacaste, Costa Rica, in about 1993 to 1994 and followed the women for 6 to 7 years. Cases had a median age of around 34 years compared with roughly 41 for controls, and baseline characteristics showed no significant differences between the groups. HLA typing was available for only a few women, so HLA type could not be excluded as a confounder. The controls were some 23 women whose single incident HPV16 infection cleared within 12 months with no development of precancer or cancer. An exploratory proof-of-principle case-control study, nested within the Guanacaste HPV Natural History Study in Costa Rica, was conducted to compare TCR repertoires across cervical HPV16 outcomes. Among cases, blood sampling came a median of approximately 150 days after lesion detection, with an interquartile range of about 80 to 230 days.

On this clone: Its recognized antigen is unknown. The read stops 3 residues short of the end of the CDR3; the missing end is completed from the germline J gene.

TCR beta CDR3 regions were amplified by multiplex PCR using the immunoSEQ assay from an average of 1200 ng genomic DNA per sample. Primer bias was corrected in the assay by using a complete synthetic TCR repertoire to establish an amplification baseline. The amplicons were sequenced on the Illumina platform. In the source study's methods: Sequences were error-corrected by clustering with frequency ratios and a modified nearest-neighbor algorithm, then analyzed in the immunoSEQ Analyzer with IMGT gene definitions. At each rarefaction depth, TCR richness and evenness were averaged across 20 rarefaction repeats, and samples with fewer sequences than that depth were excluded. Wilcoxon rank sum tests with FDR correction were used to compare relative abundances of V, D and J genes between the groups. In the blinded duplicates, the intraclass correlation was 90% to 97% for TCR richness and averaged around 78% across 66 gene segments. The table was pulled from immuneACCESS by TCRdb, which kept in-frame rearrangements only. Such tables lose some clones; where checked, under half of the loss comes from unresolved V genes, and the rest has no known cause. V, J and clone size were drawn from that table, and D and trimming were deduced from the DNA. The table held for this sample gives about 37,000 clones. The ten most abundant clones make up about 1.5% of the sample.

As encoded in the germline V gene, CDR1 is MDHEN while CDR2 is SYDVKM. V and J are truncated by 8 bases and 1 base respectively, leaving an intervening sequence of 12 bases. From the cysteine up to the phenylalanine, the CDR3 has a length of 13 residues. Sequencing covers 30 bases of the CDR3, shown here with the frame starting at base 1. Every participant had a single incident cervical HPV16 infection, and women with prevalent HPV16 infections were excluded. Cervical HPV DNA was detected by MY09/MY11 PCR and genotyped by dot-blot hybridization. Roughly 15 mL of heparinized blood were centrifuged, and the buffy coat was aliquoted, frozen at -30°C, then stored at -80°C. QIAGEN kits were used to extract genomic DNA from the buffy coat specimens. The paper's findings and limits, for the study overall: Lower TRBV6-7 relative abundance was observed in cases than in controls (approximately 0.1% versus 0.17%; Bonferroni P = 0.0008). The cross-sectional design could not show whether associations preceded infection or resulted from it; effector/memory subsets and HPV-specific T cells were not isolated. Because the number of T cells per sample was unknown, the richness differences could reflect varying T-cell content rather than repertoire biology. Random forest classifiers combining richness and V gene abundances distinguished cases from controls with an estimated AUC of 0.8 to 0.9. CIN3+ cases had significantly higher TCR repertoire richness than controls across sequencing depths, but evenness did not differ between the groups.

Specimen: blood buffy coat. This receptor was obtained from a woman aged 18 to 75 with a cervical HPV16 infection that either progressed to CIN3+ or cleared (not recorded which). The chain joins TRBV28 to TRBJ2-7; confidence is insufficient to name the D gene. CDR3 DNA (partial): TGTGCCAGCCTTAATTCGAGGTCCTACGAG. This sequence encodes CASLNSRSYE. The CDR3 in its entirety is CASLNSRSYEQYF.